The 5 T cell receptor beta chains listed next were all sequenced from one sample in a study of CD8+CD57+ T cells in acquired aplastic anemia (dated by TCRdb to the late 2010s). Instrument on record: Illumina HiSeq 2000. Genomic DNA served as template for TCR beta VDJ combination and CDR3 sequence profiling. Starting from the raw public reads, TCRdb applied fastp trimming at Q25, assembled clones with MiXCR and retained in-frame beta chains. Identical CDR3 protein sequences are pooled into one entry, listed with their most common genes and DNA. For this sample there are roughly 420,000 distinct CDR3 sequences; about two thirds appear just once. The ten largest clones represent 3.5% to 4.5% of the sample. Sequences were obtained from sorted CD4+, CD8+, or CD8+CD57+ T cells (not recorded which) from PBMCs. These receptors originate from a human donor in good health, serving as a control.

With regard to this clonotype: Mismatch with germline at one junction end may stem from a read error. The chain recombines TRBV6-1 with TRBJ1-6; 7 bases match TRBD1. The CDR3 totals 14 residues. Germline CDR1 and CDR2: MNHNS and SASEGT. CDR3 region: CASLTTGWSSPLHF. CDR3 DNA sequence: TGCGCCAGCTTGACGACAGGGTGGAGTTCACCCCTCCACTTT.

In its sample, this clonotype was seen a few times. The chain joins TRBV7-8 to TRBJ2-7, with 8 bases identical to TRBD1. J lost 2 bases, V lost 8 bases, and 5 bases had no gene match. The CDR3 spans 13 residues. Germline loops: CDR1 SGHVS, CDR2 FQNEAQ. The CDR3 DNA sequence: TGTGCCAGCGCAGGGGGCACCACCTACGAGCAGTACTTC. It codes for CASAGGTTYEQYF.

This sequence joins TRBV24-1 and TRBJ1-6; 8 bases line up with TRBD1. The CDR3 contains 16 residues. J lost 10 bases, V lost 10 bases, and 17 bases had no gene match. Germline CDR1 KGHDR, CDR2 SFDVKD. CDR3 sequence (DNA): TGTGCCACTAGTCTGCGGACAGGGCAGTATTACTCACCCCTCCACTTT. The encoded protein is CATSLRTGQYYSPLHF.

The V and J genes are TRBV5-1 and TRBJ2-7; TRBD1 is a possible D gene (7 bases). The V gene lost 7 bases and the J gene lost 12 bases, with 20 bases spanning the gap. CDR3 length equals 12 residues. CDR1 is SGHRS and CDR2 is YFSETQ in the germline V gene. The CDR3 coding sequence is TGCGCCAGCCAGGGGGGAACGAACGCCGGGTACTTC. It codes for CASQGGTNAGYF.

The genes are TRBV2 and TRBJ1-1, with 7 bases fitting TRBD1. Trimming took 6 bases from V and 14 from J; bases not matched to a gene: 21. CDR1 and CDR2 (germline): SNHLY, FYNNEI. This CDR3 has 15 amino acids. CDR3 sequence reads: CASSVAQGGTAEAFF. DNA for the CDR3: TGTGCCAGCAGCGTAGCGCAGGGGGGGACCGCTGAGGCGTTCTTT.